Below are 18 T cell receptor beta chains sequenced from a single sample in a study of yellow fever vaccine responses in identical twins listed by TCRdb under 2018. Library preparation used RT-PCR. The data were produced on an Illumina HiSeq 2500. Through fastp at Q25 and MiXCR, TCRdb rebuilt clones from the public reads, retaining in-frame beta chains. CDR3 protein sequences are deduplicated, and each keeps its most common genes and DNA. For this sample there are 35,000 or so distinct CDR3 sequences; 50% to 75% appear just once. The ten largest clones capture around 5% of the sample. The sample consisted of T cells from blood (PBMCs), unsorted or a sorted subset (not recorded which), taken before or after yellow fever vaccination (not recorded which). All receptors derive from a woman younger than 35 who received the yellow fever vaccine. Donor details come from another sample of the same person, matched by shared clones.

Written as DNA, the CDR3 is TGCGCCAGCAGTGACCGACTAGCGAGGCCCTACAATGAGCAGTTCTTC. Translation gives CASSDRLARPYNEQFF. V is TRBV10-1 and J is TRBJ2-1, with 8 bases aligning to TRBD2. V lost 3 bases and J lost 2; bases outside the gene matches: 6. This CDR3 comprises 16 residues. Germline V CDR1 and CDR2: WNHNN, SYGVQD (reference sequence).

The chain joins TRBV15 to TRBJ2-1; tentatively, D is TRBD2 (5 bases). CDR3 length equals 14 residues. Germline V lookup: CDR1 LNHNV, CDR2 YYDKDF (reference sequence). Trimming left V 1 base short and J 1 base short, with 5 bases between. CDR3 loop: CATSRAGSYNEQFF. The DNA for the CDR3 is TGTGCCACCAGCAGAGCGGGGTCCTACAATGAGCAGTTCTTC. The entire variable domain, with the rest obtained from reference TRBV15 and TRBJ2-1, is as follows: DAMVIQNPRYQVTQFGKPVTLSCSQTLNHNVMYWYQQKSSQAPKLLFHYYDKDFNNEADTPDNFQSRRPNTSFCFLDIRSPGLGDTAMYLCATSRAGSYNEQFFGPGTRLTVL.

J is TRBJ2-7 and V is TRBV7-9, with a tentative D call TRBD1 (6 bases). V lost 5 bases to trimming and J lost 3 bases, with 17 bases between them. CDR3 length: 15 amino acids. Germline assignment: CDR1 SEHNR and CDR2 FQNEAQ (reference sequence). This CDR3 is CASSPWTVNHYEQYF. Written as DNA, the CDR3 is TGTGCCAGCAGCCCCTGGACAGTGAACCACTACGAGCAGTACTTC. Using reference TRBV7-9 and TRBJ2-7 for the parts outside the CDR3, the full variable domain is DTGVSQNPRHKITKRGQNVTFRCDPISEHNRLYWYRQTLGQGPEFLTYFQNEAQLEKSRLLSDRFSAERPKGSFSTLEIQRTEQGDSAMYLCASSPWTVNHYEQYFGPGTRLTVT.

V is TRBV11-1 and J is TRBJ1-2; a possible D gene is TRBD1 (6 bases). The V gene's germline CDR1 is SGHAT and CDR2 FQDESV (reference sequence). Trimming took 5 bases from V and 2 from J, leaving 12 bases between them. The CDR3 loop spans 14 amino acids. CDR3 in DNA: TGTGCCAGCAGCGGACAGACTGTGAACTATGGCTACACCTTC. Amino acids: CASSGQTVNYGYTF.

This chain joins TRBV2 and TRBJ1-1; D is unclear. CDR3 length equals 15 residues. V dropped 4 bases and J dropped 2 bases, with 14 bases sitting between them. Germline loops: CDR1 SNHLY, CDR2 FYNNEI. The CDR3 loop is CASSARGVGNTEAFF. For the CDR3, the DNA is TGTGCCAGCAGTGCCCGTGGGGTGGGTAACACTGAAGCTTTCTTT.

This chain uses TRBV18 with TRBJ1-3; D remains unclear. The CDR3 extends over 15 amino acids. Germline loops: CDR1 KGHSH, CDR2 LQKENI. V lost 0 bases to trimming and J lost 0 bases, with 6 bases between them. This chain's CDR3 is CASSPPQYSGNTIYF. CDR3 coding DNA: TGTGCCAGCTCACCACCACAGTACTCTGGAAACACCATATATTTT. Together with reference TRBV18 and TRBJ1-3, the CDR3 gives the full variable domain: NAGVMQNPRHLVRRRGQEARLRCSPMKGHSHVYWYRQLPEEGLKFMVYLQKENIIDESGMPKERFSAEFPKEGPSILRIQQVVRGDSAAYFCASSPPQYSGNTIYFGEGSWLTVV.

V is TRBV7-6 and J is TRBJ1-2; a possible D gene is TRBD1 (6 bases). Germline V CDR1 and CDR2: SGHVS, FNYEAQ. The V gene lost 2 bases and the J gene lost 8 bases, with 21 bases spanning the gap. The CDR3 has 16 residues. CDR3 amino acids: CASSLIPTGAIAGYTF. The CDR3, as DNA: TGTGCCAGCAGCTTAATACCTACGGGGGCGATAGCGGGCTACACCTTC.

The sample holds a few counts of this clonotype. The rearrangement uses TRBV27 and TRBJ1-1; no clear D. Germline assignment: CDR1 MNHEY and CDR2 SMNVEV (reference sequence). This CDR3 has 14 residues. Trimming stripped 4 bases from V and 0 bases from J, with 9 bases between. DNA of the CDR3: TGTGCCAGCAGTTGGGAGGGCTTGAACACTGAAGCTTTCTTT. Translating it yields CASSWEGLNTEAFF.

The rearrangement uses TRBV4-1 and TRBJ2-7; D unclear. The CDR3 extends over 12 amino acids. From germline, CDR1 is MGHRA and CDR2 YSYEKL. V was cut by 2 bases and J by 3 bases, with 5 bases left in between. The DNA of the CDR3 is TGCGCCAGCAGCCAACCCAACTACGAGCAGTACTTC. This sequence encodes CASSQPNYEQYF.

The chain combines TRBV11-3 with TRBJ2-7, with D unclear. This CDR3 contains 13 residues. V lost 4 bases and J lost 3, with 10 bases in between. Germline values: CDR1 SGHNT, CDR2 YENEEA. The CDR3 reads CASSSLTGYEQYF. DNA for the CDR3: TGTGCCAGCAGCTCCCTCACCGGCTACGAGCAGTACTTC.

The chain employs TRBV20-1 and TRBJ2-7; 10 bases fit TRBD2. The junction had 6 bases not matched to a gene; V was cut back by 3 bases and J by 4 bases. Germline V gene lookup returns CDR1 DFQATT and CDR2 SNEGSKA (reference sequence). The CDR3 is 14 residues long. For the CDR3, the DNA is TGCAGTGCTAGGAATGTAGCGGGAGGTTACGAGCAGTACTTC. This codes for CSARNVAGGYEQYF.

This clonotype was seen a handful of times. V gene TRBV5-1 combines with J gene TRBJ2-2, with TRBD2 matching 11 bases. This CDR3 contains 15 residues. Germline assignment: CDR1 SGHRS and CDR2 YFSETQ. J lost 8 bases, V lost 0 bases, and 3 bases had no gene match. The CDR3 DNA sequence: TGCGCCAGCAGCTTGGGACTAGCGGGAACGGGGGAGCTGTTTTTT. It codes for CASSLGLAGTGELFF.

This rearrangement joins TRBV4-1 to TRBJ1-1, with a tentative D call TRBD1 (5 bases). The V gene's germline CDR1 is MGHRA and CDR2 YSYEKL. The CDR3 totals 16 residues. V dropped 4 bases and J dropped 2 bases, with 17 bases sitting between them. This chain's CDR3 is CASSPGHVTPNTEAFF. The CDR3 DNA is TGCGCCAGCAGCCCCGGACACGTGACACCAAACACTGAAGCTTTCTTT.

This clonotype showed up just a few times. The V call is TRBV18, the J call TRBJ2-7; 9 bases match TRBD2. Germline values: CDR1 KGHSH, CDR2 LQKENI. This CDR3 comprises 15 residues. V gave up 1 base and J gave up 5 bases; unmatched junction bases: 6. CDR3 in DNA: TGTGCCAGCTCACCACGAGGTAGCGGGAGTAACGAGCAGTACTTC. Translating it yields CASSPRGSGSNEQYF.

For this clonotype: The junction departs from germline at one end; a sequencing error may be responsible. The chain links TRBV7-8 to TRBJ2-1, with D uncertain. This CDR3 spans 12 amino acids. Germline V lookup: CDR1 SGHVS, CDR2 FQNEAQ. DNA of the CDR3: TGTGCCAGCACCTTAAGTTACAATGAGCAGTTCTTC. This encodes CASTLSYNEQFF.

This chain connects TRBV5-5 to TRBJ2-1; D gene unclear. The CDR3 contains 13 residues. The V gene's germline CDR1 is SGHKS and CDR2 YYEKEE (reference sequence). The V end lost 1 base, the J end lost 4 bases, and 6 bases lay between the germline ends. The CDR3 loop reads CASSLPAYNEQFF. Here the CDR3 DNA reads TGTGCCAGCAGCTTGCCAGCGTACAATGAGCAGTTCTTC.

Concerning this clonotype: At one end the junction does not follow the germline gene, possibly because of a read error. This chain joins TRBV6-1 and TRBJ1-1; 8 nucleotides match TRBD1. The CDR3 contains 15 residues. Germline-derived CDR1 and CDR2 are MNHNS and SASEGT. The CDR3 DNA sequence: TGTGCCAGCAGTGATACAGGGGGGACTCTGGCTGAAGCTTTTTTT. It codes for CASSDTGGTLAEAFF.

This clonotype was detected only a few times. The genes are TRBV10-1 and TRBJ2-7; a possible D gene is TRBD2 (5 bases). Trimming stripped 3 bases from V and 2 bases from J, with 11 bases between. The CDR3 has 14 residues. Per the germline V gene, CDR1 is WNHNN and CDR2 is SYGVQD (reference sequence). CDR3 region: CASSDSATAYEQYF. CDR3 DNA: TGCGCCAGCAGTGATAGCGCAACCGCCTACGAGCAGTACTTC.